This is a list of T cell receptor beta chains from one sample in a study of graft-versus-host responses after intestinal transplantation. No antigen has been identified for these receptors. This table comes from immunoSEQ multiplex PCR, and its TCRdb copy is limited to in-frame clones, with some not included. This table has 150,000 or so clones, around 90% appearing once. The source material was unstimulated CD4+ T cells sorted from spleen or lymph node cells, sampled before intestinal transplant. Every receptor here comes from a human donor who received an intestinal transplant. CDR3s include the opening cysteine and the closing phenylalanine or tryptophan. Fields, in order: D gene, J gene, clone size, V gene, CDR3 protein, CDR3 DNA. A D gene is named only where the DNA matches it firmly. Clone size is not always given. Where it is, it says once, few, many or a class for expanded clones.

TRBD2,TRBJ2-7,.,TRBV28,CASSALGLAGGGEQYF,TGTGCCAGCAGCGCGCTGGGACTAGCGGGAGGGGGCGAGCAGTACTTC
.,TRBJ1-2,.,TRBV5-1,CASRLSRGPGALYGYTF,TGCGCCAGCAGACTAAGCCGGGGCCCCGGAGCGCTCTATGGCTACACCTTC
TRBD2,TRBJ2-7,.,TRBV7-3,CASSRLAGGEQYF,TGTGCCAGCAGCCGACTAGCTGGGGGCGAGCAGTACTTC
.,TRBJ1-1,.,TRBV5-6,CASNLNTEAFF,TGTGCCAGCAACTTGAACACTGAAGCTTTCTTT
TRBD2,TRBJ2-5,once,TRBV6-6,CASSSSGSPQETQYF,TGTGCCAGCAGTTCTAGCGGGAGCCCTCAAGAGACCCAGTACTTC
.,TRBJ2-2,.,TRBV5-1,CASSLIGEVTGELFF,TGCGCCAGCAGCTTGATAGGGGAAGTGACCGGGGAGCTGTTTTTT
.,TRBJ2-7,.,TRBV27,CASNPPQWYEQYF,TGTGCCAGCAACCCACCCCAGTGGTACGAGCAGTACTTC
TRBD2,TRBJ2-1,.,TRBV2,CASDSSSGGSSYNEQFF,TGTGCCAGCGACTCAAGCTCGGGAGGGAGCTCCTACAATGAGCAGTTCTTC
.,TRBJ2-7,few,TRBV10-1,CASSSAGAYEQYF,TGCGCCAGCAGTTCGGCAGGGGCCTACGAGCAGTACTTC
.,TRBJ1-4,.,TRBV5-4,CASSNRGQNEKLFF,TGTGCCAGCAGCAACCGGGGCCAGAATGAAAAACTGTTTTTT
.,TRBJ1-1,.,TRBV18,CASSPKAREAFF,TGTGCCAGCTCACCAAAGGCCCGTGAAGCTTTCTTT
.,TRBJ2-3,.,TRBV28,CASSKPSTDTQYF,TGTGCCAGCAGTAAACCCAGCACAGATACGCAGTATTTT
.,TRBJ2-5,.,TRBV7-7,CASSLGAVEETQYF,TGTGCCAGCAGCTTAGGGGCCGTGGAAGAGACCCAGTACTTC
.,TRBJ1-2,.,TRBV19,CASSIEGAGLYGYTF,TGTGCCAGTAGTATAGAGGGGGCCGGGCTCTATGGCTACACCTTC
.,TRBJ1-5,.,TRBV5-8,CASSQGSTAGNQPQHF,TGTGCCAGCAGCCAAGGGTCAACGGCTGGCAATCAGCCCCAGCATTTT
.,TRBJ2-7,.,TRBV28,CASSPQGGDSYEQYF,TGTGCCAGCAGTCCCCAGGGGGGGGACTCCTACGAGCAGTACTTC
.,TRBJ1-1,.,TRBV27,CASSLGPYTEAFF,TGTGCCAGCAGTTTAGGGCCCTACACTGAAGCTTTCTTT
.,TRBJ2-2,.,TRBV13,CASSIRTVRNTGELFF,TGTGCCAGCAGCATCCGGACAGTGCGTAACACCGGGGAGCTGTTTTTT
.,TRBJ1-1,.,TRBV28,CASCRDANTEAFF,TGTGCCAGCTGTCGGGACGCGAACACTGAAGCTTTCTTT
TRBD2,TRBJ2-3,.,TRBV5-1,CASSYSHVSGVTDTQYF,TGCGCCAGCAGCTATTCGCATGTGAGCGGGGTCACAGATACGCAGTATTTT
.,TRBJ2-7,.,TRBV6-5,CASSLADPYEQYF,TGTGCCAGCAGCTTAGCGGACCCCTACGAGCAGTACTTC
.,TRBJ2-3,.,TRBV11-1,CASSLSAGADTQYF,TGTGCCAGCAGCTTATCGGCAGGTGCAGATACGCAGTATTTT
TRBD2,TRBJ2-5,once,TRBV7-9,CASSLKEPSGQQETQYF,TGTGCCAGCAGCTTAAAAGAGCCTAGCGGGCAACAAGAGACCCAGTACTTC
.,TRBJ2-7,.,TRBV25-1,CASSGGALDYEQYF,TGTGCCAGCAGTGGTGGGGCTCTAGACTACGAGCAGTACTTC
.,TRBJ1-2,.,TRBV28,CASSITNGYTF,TGTGCCAGCAGTATTACGAATGGCTACACCTTC
TRBD1,TRBJ1-5,once,TRBV6-5,CASSRTGKDQPQHF,TGTGCCAGCTCTAGGACAGGAAAGGATCAGCCCCAGCATTTT
.,TRBJ2-3,.,TRBV7-9,CASSLSRGTASTDTQYF,TGTGCCAGCAGCTTATCGAGGGGGACCGCTAGCACAGATACGCAGTATTTT
.,TRBJ2-4,once,TRBV5-4,CASSLGVGDIQYF,TGTGCCAGCAGCCTGGGGGTAGGGGACATTCAGTACTTC
TRBD1,TRBJ1-2,.,TRBV6-1,CASSYQQGANYGYTF,TGTGCCAGCAGCTACCAACAGGGGGCTAACTATGGCTACACCTTC
TRBD1,TRBJ2-1,.,TRBV5-1,CASSAIDRASNEQFF,TGCGCCAGCAGCGCAATTGACAGGGCCTCCAATGAGCAGTTCTTC
.,TRBJ2-7,few,TRBV7-9,CASSLRQSYEQYF,TGTGCCAGCAGCTTACGACAGTCCTACGAGCAGTACTTC
.,TRBJ2-3,.,TRBV11-2,CASSSGRLTYTDTQYF,TGTGCCAGCAGCTCCGGACGGTTGACCTACACAGATACGCAGTATTTT
.,TRBJ1-1,.,TRBV2,CASSLGQLSFKEAFF,TGTGCCAGCAGCCTCGGACAGTTATCTTTCAAAGAAGCTTTCTTT
TRBD2,TRBJ2-1,.,TRBV10-2,CASSEFGLAGKYNEQFF,TGCGCCAGCAGTGAGTTTGGACTAGCGGGGAAATACAATGAGCAGTTCTTC
.,TRBJ2-7,.,TRBV6-1,CASSIRDTFSEQYF,TGTGCCAGCAGTATCCGGGACACCTTTTCCGAGCAGTACTTC
.,TRBJ2-1,.,TRBV19,CASSILPLASSYNEQFF,TGTGCCAGTAGTATTCTTCCGCTGGCTAGCTCCTACAATGAGCAGTTCTTC
.,TRBJ2-1,.,TRBV21-1,CASPNGFPRGTSGSSYNEQFF,TGTGCCAGCCCGAATGGCTTTCCACGGGGGACTAGCGGGAGCTCCTACAATGAGCAGTTCTTC
TRBD2,TRBJ2-5,.,TRBV11-2,CASSFGGEETQYF,TGTGCCAGCAGCTTTGGGGGGGAAGAGACCCAGTACTTC
.,TRBJ2-1,.,TRBV19,CASSRGLASSYNEQFF,TGTGCCAGTAGTAGGGGGCTAGCGAGCTCCTACAATGAGCAGTTCTTC
.,TRBJ1-1,.,TRBV6-1,CASSALPWNTEAFF,TGTGCCAGCAGTGCCCTACCTTGGAACACTGAAGCTTTCTTT
.,TRBJ2-5,.,TRBV10-1,CASSEGSPETQYF,TGCGCCAGCAGTGAGGGTTCCCCAGAGACCCAGTACTTC
.,TRBJ1-1,.,TRBV4-3,CASSQDRTPRWAEAFF,TGCGCCAGCAGCCAAGATAGGACTCCCCGGTGGGCTGAAGCTTTCTTT
.,TRBJ2-7,.,TRBV29-1,CSVEIGNSHLAYEQYF,TGCAGCGTTGAAATCGGGAACTCACATCTAGCCTACGAGCAGTACTTC
.,TRBJ2-1,few,TRBV6-1,CASSLRQDNEQFF,TGTGCCAGCAGTCTCCGACAAGACAATGAGCAGTTCTTC
TRBD1,TRBJ1-5,.,TRBV15,CATSRDPDRAGQPQHF,TGTGCCACCAGCAGAGACCCGGACAGGGCGGGCCAGCCCCAGCATTTT
.,TRBJ1-1,.,TRBV6-5,CASSYDRPPNTEAFF,TGTGCCAGCAGTTACGACAGGCCCCCGAACACTGAAGCTTTCTTT
.,TRBJ1-5,.,TRBV27,CASSFSFRGRSNQPQHF,TGTGCCAGCAGTTTTTCATTCCGGGGGCGTAGCAATCAGCCCCAGCATTTT
.,TRBJ1-4,.,TRBV30,CAWSRKFGKLFF,TGTGCCTGGAGTAGGAAGTTCGGAAAACTGTTTTTT
.,TRBJ1-1,.,TRBV14,CASSQRTGDTEAFF,TGTGCCAGCAGCCAACGGACCGGGGACACTGAAGCTTTCTTT
.,TRBJ1-2,.,TRBV10-3,CASGPGNGYTF,TGTGCCTCAGGACCGGGGAATGGCTACACCTTC
.,TRBJ2-3,.,TRBV5-8,CASSMLLSPLSGDTQYF,TGTGCCAGCAGCATGTTGTTGTCGCCCCTCTCTGGGGATACGCAGTATTTT
.,TRBJ1-2,.,TRBV7-9,CASSLGPQNLYGYTF,TGTGCCAGCAGCTTAGGACCGCAGAACCTCTATGGCTACACCTTC
.,TRBJ2-7,.,TRBV4-2,CASSQEEGINYEQYF,TGTGCCAGCAGCCAAGAGGAAGGCATCAACTACGAGCAGTACTTC
.,TRBJ2-5,.,TRBV7-2,CASSLAKLPQETQYF,TGTGCCAGCAGCTTAGCGAAGCTACCCCAAGAGACCCAGTACTTC